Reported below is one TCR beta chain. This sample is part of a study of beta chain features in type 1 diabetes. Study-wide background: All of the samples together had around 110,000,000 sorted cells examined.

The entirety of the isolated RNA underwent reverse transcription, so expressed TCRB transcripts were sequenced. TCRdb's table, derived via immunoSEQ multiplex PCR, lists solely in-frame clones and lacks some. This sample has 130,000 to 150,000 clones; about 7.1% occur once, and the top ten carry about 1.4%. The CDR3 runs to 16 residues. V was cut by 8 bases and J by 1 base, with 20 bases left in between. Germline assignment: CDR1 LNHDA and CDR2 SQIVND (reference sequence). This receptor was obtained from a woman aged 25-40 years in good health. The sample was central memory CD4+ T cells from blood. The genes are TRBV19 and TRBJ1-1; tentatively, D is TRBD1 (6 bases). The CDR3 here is CASQHIGGAQNTEAFF. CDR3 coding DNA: TGTGCCAGTCAACACATCGGGGGGGCTCAGAACACTGAAGCTTTCTTT.